This T cell receptor beta chain was identified during a study of shared clonotypes between healthy human individuals. Broader study findings: Rarefaction showed sorted-subset sequencing was incomplete despite large depth. Larger estimated richness was generally recorded for naive subsets relative to memory subsets. Naive CD4 clonotypes were shared across a handful of donors at 4.5% to 6%.

V was pared by 5 bases and J by 0 bases, with 13 bases between. The CDR3 has 15 residues. Germline CDR1 MNHNS, CDR2 SASEGT. This clone has just one count. Its specificity is not known. Produced via immunoSEQ multiplex PCR; TCRdb's table is partial and in-frame only. The table lists some 2,400,000 clones, 95% of them singletons, with more than 0.1% in the top ten. The sample taken for sequencing was naive CD4+ T cells sorted from blood. The subset: CD45RA+ positively selected. The sequence was obtained from a man aged 18 to 35 in good health. This sequence joins TRBV6-1 and TRBJ1-1; tentatively, D is TRBD1 (5 bases). The CDR3 is CASSTGRIMNTEAFF. CDR3 DNA sequence: TGTGCCAGCAGTACGGGACGGATAATGAACACTGAAGCTTTCTTT.